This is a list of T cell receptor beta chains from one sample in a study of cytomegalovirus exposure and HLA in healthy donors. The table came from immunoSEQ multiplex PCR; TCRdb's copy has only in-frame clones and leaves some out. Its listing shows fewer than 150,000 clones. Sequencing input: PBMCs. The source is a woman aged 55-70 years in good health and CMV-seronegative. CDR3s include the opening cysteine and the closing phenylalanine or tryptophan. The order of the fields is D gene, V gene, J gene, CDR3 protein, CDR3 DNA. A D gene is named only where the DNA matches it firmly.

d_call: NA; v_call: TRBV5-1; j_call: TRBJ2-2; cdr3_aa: CASTSQGGSNTGELFF; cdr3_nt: TGCGCCAGCACCTCACAGGGGGGGTCGAACACCGGGGAGCTGTTTTTT
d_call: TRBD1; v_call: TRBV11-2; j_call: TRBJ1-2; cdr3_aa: CASSLVTGDGYTF; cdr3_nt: TGTGCCAGCAGCTTAGTAACAGGGGATGGCTACACCTTC
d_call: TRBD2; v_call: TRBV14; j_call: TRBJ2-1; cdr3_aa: CASSQLGLAGANEQFF; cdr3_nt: TGTGCCAGCAGCCAACTCGGACTAGCGGGGGCCAATGAGCAGTTCTTC
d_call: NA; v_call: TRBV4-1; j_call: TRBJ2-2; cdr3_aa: CASSFNSGGNTGELFF; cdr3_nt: TGCGCCAGCAGCTTTAACTCCGGGGGGAACACCGGGGAGCTGTTTTTT
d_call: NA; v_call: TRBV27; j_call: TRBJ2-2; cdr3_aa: CASSPTTWNTGELFF; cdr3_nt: TGTGCCAGCTCCCCCACTACCTGGAACACCGGGGAGCTGTTTTTT
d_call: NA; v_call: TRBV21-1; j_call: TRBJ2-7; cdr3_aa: CASLKPDSNPGCEQYF; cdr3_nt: TGTGCCAGCCTGAAACCGGACAGTAACCCTGGGTGCGAGCAGTACTTC
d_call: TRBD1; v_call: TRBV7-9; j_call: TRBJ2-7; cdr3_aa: CASSSSGQGAGEQYF; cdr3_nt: TGTGCCAGCAGCTCCTCGGGACAGGGGGCAGGGGAGCAGTACTTC
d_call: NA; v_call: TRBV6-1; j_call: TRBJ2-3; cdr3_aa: CASSERGAAADTQYF; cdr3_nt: TGTGCCAGCAGTGAACGAGGAGCGGCCGCAGATACGCAGTATTTT
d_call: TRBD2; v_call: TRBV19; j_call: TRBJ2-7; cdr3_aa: CASSPSGGSYEQYF; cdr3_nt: TGTGCCAGTAGCCCCAGCGGGGGTAGCTACGAGCAGTACTTC
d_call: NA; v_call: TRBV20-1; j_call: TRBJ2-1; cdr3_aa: CSAGGGNEQFF; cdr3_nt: TGCAGTGCAGGGGGTGGCAATGAGCAGTTCTTC
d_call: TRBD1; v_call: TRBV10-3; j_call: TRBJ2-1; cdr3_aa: CASRTGGNEQFF; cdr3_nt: TGTGCCAGCCGGACAGGGGGTAATGAGCAGTTCTTC
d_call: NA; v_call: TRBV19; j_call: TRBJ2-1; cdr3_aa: CASSIAPQGSGSYNEQFF; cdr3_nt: TGTGCCAGTAGTATAGCCCCACAGGGCTCGGGCTCCTACAATGAGCAGTTCTTC
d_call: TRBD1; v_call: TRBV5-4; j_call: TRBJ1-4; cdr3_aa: CASTLVPGQGSNEKLFF; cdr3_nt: TGTGCCAGCACCCTAGTCCCGGGACAGGGTTCTAATGAAAAACTGTTTTTT
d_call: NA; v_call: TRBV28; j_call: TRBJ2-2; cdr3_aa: CASENPGGQAGELFF; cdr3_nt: TGTGCCAGCGAAAATCCGGGGGGACAGGCCGGGGAGCTGTTTTTT
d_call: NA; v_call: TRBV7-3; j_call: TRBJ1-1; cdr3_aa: CASSLNPLTVNTEAFF; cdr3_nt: TGTGCCAGCAGCTTAAATCCCTTGACTGTGAACACTGAAGCTTTCTTT
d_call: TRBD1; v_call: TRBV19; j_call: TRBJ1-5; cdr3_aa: CASRTRDRLNQPQHF; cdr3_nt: TGTGCCAGTAGGACCCGGGACAGGCTGAATCAGCCCCAGCATTTT
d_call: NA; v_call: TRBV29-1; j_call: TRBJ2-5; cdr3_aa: CSAAEEETQYF; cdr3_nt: TGCAGCGCGGCGGAAGAAGAGACCCAGTACTTC
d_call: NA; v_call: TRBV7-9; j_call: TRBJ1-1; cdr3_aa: CASSLGGGTSMNTEAFF; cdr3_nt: TGTGCCAGCAGCTTAGGGGGGGGGACTAGCATGAACACTGAAGCTTTCTTT